These 13 T cell receptor beta chains were sequenced from one sample in a study of beta chain features in type 1 diabetes. Sequencing targeted expressed TCRB transcripts, as all isolated RNA had been reverse transcribed. The repertoire was sequenced with immunoSEQ multiplex PCR; TCRdb's copy has only in-frame clones and lacks some. The table includes approximately 150,000 clones, roughly 9% detected once. Specimen: central memory CD4+ T cells from blood. All receptors derive from a woman in her late teens or twenties in good health.

This clone was counted only a few times. V gene TRBV29-1 combines with J gene TRBJ2-3; TRBD2 might be the D (5 bases). CDR1 is SQVTM and CDR2 is ANQGSEA in the germline V gene. V lost 4 bases to trimming and J lost 2 bases, with 7 bases between them. The CDR3 has 12 amino acids. CDR3 bases: TGCAGCGTTGGAGCGGTCACAGATACGCAGTATTTT. It yields the protein CSVGAVTDTQYF.

This clone showed up just a few times. The V call is TRBV18, the J call TRBJ2-7, with D possibly TRBD2 on 6 matching bases. V lost 8 bases and J lost 0, with 14 bases in between. The germline CDR1 and CDR2 sequences are KGHSH and LQKENI. There are 14 residues in the CDR3. The CDR3 protein is CASTSGTPSYEQYF. CDR3 DNA: TGTGCCAGCACCTCCGGGACTCCCTCCTACGAGCAGTACTTC.

The CDR3 sequence: CASSLLSGEQYF. Written as DNA, the CDR3 is TGTGCCAGCAGTTTATTGTCGGGCGAGCAGTACTTC. V usage is TRBV28 and J usage is TRBJ2-7; D remains ambiguous. This CDR3 comprises 12 residues. Trimming left V 1 base short and J 6 bases short, with 7 bases between. Per the germline V gene, CDR1 is MDHEN and CDR2 is SYDVKM.

In regard to this clone: This sample also contains other DNA sequences that code for the same CDR3. This sequence joins TRBV5-1 and TRBJ2-5; D is unresolved. The CDR3 contains 12 residues. Trimming cost V 3 bases and J 5 bases, with 8 bases left between them. Germline CDR1 is SGHRS and CDR2 is YFSETQ. The CDR3 sequence is CASSSLSETQYF. CDR3 nucleotides: TGCGCCAGCAGCTCCCTCTCCGAGACCCAGTACTTC. The entire variable domain, with the rest obtained from reference TRBV5-1 and TRBJ2-5, is as follows: KAGVTQTPRYLIKTRGQQVTLSCSPISGHRSVSWYQQTPGQGLQFLFEYFSETQRNKGNFPGRFSGRQFSNSRSEMNVSTLELGDSALYLCASSSLSETQYFGPGTRLLVL.

This clone was found a few times. The gene calls are TRBV5-1 and TRBJ2-3; 8 nucleotides line up with TRBD1. The trim removed 0 bases at V and 2 bases at J, leaving 2 bases unmatched. The CDR3 has 15 residues. Germline CDR1 is SGHRS and CDR2 is YFSETQ. CDR3 sequence reads: CASSLDRGATDTQYF. DNA for the CDR3: TGCGCCAGCAGCTTGGACAGGGGGGCCACAGATACGCAGTATTTT.

In this sample, this clone turned up a few times. The J gene is TRBJ1-1, the V gene TRBV5-1; D is unclear. Germline-derived CDR1 and CDR2 are SGHRS and YFSETQ. Trimming took 5 bases from V and 5 from J, leaving 10 bases between them. The CDR3 consists of 12 residues. CDR3 in DNA: TGCGCCAGCAGGTCCGAGGGAACTGAAGCTTTCTTT. Its translation: CASRSEGTEAFF.

The chain recombines TRBV6-5 with TRBJ2-3, with 8 bases fitting TRBD1. Germline V lookup: CDR1 MNHEY, CDR2 SVGAGI. The CDR3 covers 14 residues. V lost 7 bases and J lost 5; bases outside the gene matches: 8. CDR3 nucleotides: TGTGCCAGCATGGCGGCGGACAGGGTAGATACGCAGTATTTT. It is translated as CASMAADRVDTQYF.

This clone was seen a handful of times. This chain links TRBV6-5 with TRBJ1-6; the match to TRBD1 covers 7 bases. The CDR3 is 15 amino acids. In germline, CDR1 is MNHEY, CDR2 SVGAGI. Germline trimming cut 4 bases from V and 9 bases from J; bases unmatched to any gene: 9. This chain's CDR3 is CASSLQTGVGSPLHF. Written as DNA, the CDR3 is TGTGCCAGCAGTTTACAAACAGGGGTAGGTTCACCCCTCCACTTT.

This rearrangement joins TRBV29-1 to TRBJ1-5; the D gene is possibly TRBD1 (5 bases). There are 12 residues in the CDR3. The V gene's germline CDR1 is SQVTM and CDR2 ANQGSEA. V dropped 6 bases and J dropped 7 bases, with 13 bases sitting between them. The CDR3 protein is CSVAGLGQPQHF. The DNA of the CDR3 is TGCAGCGTCGCGGGGCTCGGCCAGCCCCAGCATTTT.

The rearrangement joins TRBV6-1 to TRBJ2-7, with 16 bases matching TRBD2. V was clipped by 1 base and J by 5 bases; unmatched bases: 14. Looked up from germline, CDR1 is MNHNS and CDR2 is SASEGT. The CDR3 length is 20 residues. The CDR3 sequence is CASSEVAGRGLAGGLNEQYF. The CDR3 region has the DNA TGTGCCAGCAGTGAAGTCGCGGGCAGGGGACTAGCGGGAGGGCTCAACGAGCAGTACTTC.

This clone was counted between two and nine times. V usage is TRBV15 and J usage is TRBJ1-1, with TRBD1 identical over 9 bases. V was pared by 4 bases and J by 11 bases, with 5 bases of the junction left unmatched. Looked up from germline, CDR1 is LNHNV and CDR2 is YYDKDF (reference sequence). This CDR3 contains 12 residues. The CDR3 sequence: CATSKDRGSAFF. The CDR3 region has the DNA TGTGCCACCAGCAAGGACAGGGGATCGGCTTTCTTT.

The V gene is TRBV30, the J gene TRBJ2-4; TRBD1 matches 8 bases. CDR3 length equals 13 residues. Germline CDR1 GTSNPN, CDR2 SVGIG (reference sequence). V gave up 0 bases and J gave up 9 bases; unmatched junction bases: 4. The CDR3 region has the DNA TGTGCCTGGAGTGTACTCGGACAGGGCATTCAGTACTTC. This gives the protein CAWSVLGQGIQYF.

This CDR3 reads CASSWTQGWYEQYF. The CDR3 DNA reads TGTGCCAGCAGCTGGACACAGGGGTGGTACGAGCAGTACTTC. The rearrangement links TRBV7-9 to TRBJ2-7, with TRBD1 matching 7 bases. This CDR3 contains 14 residues. Trimming took 4 bases from V and 4 from J; bases not matched to a gene: 7. Per the germline V gene, CDR1 is SEHNR and CDR2 is FQNEAQ (reference sequence).